The 22 T cell receptor beta chains reported below all come from one sample, sequenced in a study of OX40 agonist ivuxolimab in advanced cancers. Sequencing was performed with immunoSEQ multiplex PCR; in TCRdb, only in-frame clones are kept and a portion is missing. Of just over 60,000 clones listed, around 90% were seen once; the top ten hold 16%. This specimen consisted of CD4+ or CD8+ T cells sorted from blood, obtained in a trial of the OX40 agonist ivuxolimab. All receptors derive from an adult with an advanced solid tumor such as melanoma, head and neck, liver or kidney cancer.

The rearrangement links TRBV4-2 to TRBJ1-6; 7 bases align to TRBD1. The CDR3 consists of 20 residues. Germline loops: CDR1 LGHNA, CDR2 YNFKEQ. The V and J ends lost 0 bases and 3 bases, in that order; junction bases with no gene match: 14. This chain's CDR3 is CASSQDSVRGQGGYNSPLHF. The CDR3 nucleotides are TGTGCCAGCAGCCAAGATTCCGTCCGGGGGCAGGGGGGCTATAATTCACCCCTCCACTTT.

DNA for the CDR3: TGTGCCAGCAGTTACTTCGCAGGCGGCTATGGCTACACCTTC. It encodes CASSYFAGGYGYTF. The chain combines TRBV6-6 with TRBJ1-2; D uncertain. The CDR3 runs to 14 residues. Trimming pared 1 base from V and 4 bases from J, leaving 10 bases between. CDR1 and CDR2 from the germline V gene are MNHNY and SVGAGI (reference sequence).

The J gene is TRBJ2-1, the V gene TRBV14, with TRBD2 matching over 7 bases. CDR1 is SGHDN, CDR2 FVKESK, per germline. There are 17 residues in the CDR3. V trimming: 1 base; J trimming: 0 bases; junction bases outside the gene matches: 6. For the CDR3, the DNA is TGTGCCAGCAGCCAAGTCCCGGGAGGAAGCTCCTACAATGAGCAGTTCTTC. This gives the protein CASSQVPGGSSYNEQFF.

The J gene is TRBJ2-1, the V gene TRBV14; TRBD2 matches 9 bases. This CDR3 has 15 residues. Trimming removed 2 bases from V and 9 bases from J; junction bases left unmatched: 8. CDR1 SGHDN and CDR2 FVKESK come from the germline V gene. For the CDR3, the DNA is TGTGCCAGCAGCCAACGGCTAGCGGGAACGGGTGAGCAGTTCTTC. It codes for CASSQRLAGTGEQFF.

As concerns this clone: At one boundary the junction diverges from the germline segment, which might be a read error. The rearrangement uses TRBV18 and TRBJ1-1, with a possible D match to TRBD1 (5 bases). The CDR3 is made up of 14 amino acids. Germline V CDR1 and CDR2: KGHSH, LQKENI. CDR3 DNA sequence: TGTGCCAGTTCACCGTTGGGAGGGACCACTGAAGCTTTCTTT. Translated: CASSPLGGTTEAFF.

This sequence joins TRBV5-1 and TRBJ2-7, with D perhaps TRBD1 or TRBD2 (6 bases each). Trimming pared 0 bases from V and 7 bases from J, leaving 20 bases between. CDR3 length: 16 residues. Germline V gene lookup returns CDR1 SGHRS and CDR2 YFSETQ. The CDR3 DNA is TGCGCCAGCAGCTTGGTGGACGGGGGCCGCCTTGGAGAGCAGTACTTC. Protein: CASSLVDGGRLGEQYF.

V and J are TRBV7-3 and TRBJ1-1; possible D gene TRBD1, 6 bases. From germline, CDR1 is SGHTA and CDR2 FQGTGA. The ends were cut back, 2 bases at V and 0 bases at J, with 10 bases in the middle. There are 15 residues in the CDR3. The CDR3 coding sequence is TGTGCCAGCAGCTTACAGGGGAATCTGAACACTGAAGCTTTCTTT. This codes for CASSLQGNLNTEAFF.

The rearrangement joins TRBV11-2 to TRBJ2-2; weak D call: TRBD2 (6 bases). Per germline, CDR1 SGHAT and CDR2 FQNNGV. The CDR3 is 15 residues long. V was clipped by 4 bases and J by 6 bases, with 15 bases between them. The CDR3 nucleotides read TGTGCCAGCAGCTGGCGTCGGGGGTGGCCCGGGGAGCTGTTTTTT. Its translation: CASSWRRGWPGELFF.

The chain carries TRBV11-3 and TRBJ2-7; a weak D match, TRBD2 (6 bases). Between the trimmed V and J ends, which lost 1 base and 6 bases, there was a span of 7 bases. The V gene's germline CDR1 is SGHNT and CDR2 YENEEA. CDR3 size: 12 residues. The DNA for the CDR3 is TGTGCCAGCAGCTTAGTCGGGGGCGAGCAGTACTTC. This sequence encodes CASSLVGGEQYF.

The V call is TRBV28, the J call TRBJ2-5; the D gene is possibly TRBD2 (5 bases). Germline values: CDR1 MDHEN, CDR2 SYDVKM. The CDR3 runs to 12 residues. V lost 2 bases and J 5 bases, leaving 6 bases between the germline ends. CDR3 sequence: CASSLRRETQYF. CDR3 DNA sequence: TGTGCCAGCAGTTTACGGAGGGAGACCCAGTACTTC.

This chain joins TRBV19 and TRBJ1-5; the D gene is possibly TRBD1 (5 bases). This CDR3 is built from 17 residues. Germline-derived CDR1 and CDR2 are LNHDA and SQIVND (reference sequence). With 3 bases removed from V and 3 bases from J, the gap between germline ends came to 18 bases. The CDR3 loop reads CASSMAQGRVVNQPQHF. The CDR3, as DNA: TGTGCCAGTAGTATGGCCCAGGGACGGGTCGTCAATCAGCCCCAGCATTTT.

In DNA, the CDR3 is TGTGCCACCAGCAGAGATTTTGCTGGGGGAGGCTACACCTTC. It codes for CATSRDFAGGGYTF. This chain connects TRBV15 to TRBJ1-2; D perhaps matches TRBD1 (5 bases). V was clipped by 0 bases and J by 8 bases, with 13 bases between them. CDR3 length: 14 amino acids. Germline V lookup: CDR1 LNHNV, CDR2 YYDKDF (reference sequence).

This clone was seen a single time. The V gene is TRBV5-4, the J gene TRBJ1-3; D remains ambiguous. Trimming stripped 3 bases from V and 0 bases from J, with 13 bases between. This CDR3 contains 16 residues. Germline V CDR1 and CDR2: SGHNT, YYREEE (reference sequence). In nucleotides, the CDR3 is TGTGCCAGCAGCTCCCGGGCGGGAGACTCTGGAAACACCATATATTTT. Translated, it gives CASSSRAGDSGNTIYF. Together with reference TRBV5-4 and TRBJ1-3, the CDR3 gives the full variable domain: ETGVTQSPTHLIKTRGQQVTLRCSSQSGHNTVSWYQQALGQGPQFIFQYYREEENGRGNFPPRFSGLQFPNYSSELNVNALELDDSALYLCASSSRAGDSGNTIYFGEGSWLTVV.

The chain employs TRBV6-5 and TRBJ1-2; 8 bases are shared with TRBD1. Trimming removed 5 bases from V and 6 bases from J; junction bases left unmatched: 5. This CDR3 is built from 13 residues. The V gene's germline CDR1 is MNHEY and CDR2 SVGAGI. The CDR3 DNA reads as TGTGCCAGCAGTCCTTGGACAGGGAATGGCTACACCTTC. It specifies CASSPWTGNGYTF.

The table lists this clone with a count of one. The rearrangement joins TRBV6-6 to TRBJ1-4; D unresolved. Trimming pared 5 bases from V and 5 bases from J, leaving 3 bases between. Germline CDR1 is MNHNY and CDR2 is SVGAGI (reference sequence). This CDR3 spans 11 amino acids. The chain's CDR3 is CASSKNEKLFF. CDR3 DNA: TGTGCCAGCAGTAAAAATGAAAAACTGTTTTTT.

This sequence joins TRBV7-2 and TRBJ1-1, with D unclear. CDR1 and CDR2 (germline): SGHTA, FQGNSA. The CDR3 extends over 13 amino acids. Trimming stripped 1 base from V and 10 bases from J, with 13 bases between. The DNA for the CDR3 is TGTGCCAGCAGCTTAGTGCAATTTTGGGGAGCTTTCTTT. This sequence encodes CASSLVQFWGAFF.

The chain recombines TRBV28 with TRBJ2-7; no firm D call. The V and J ends lost 5 bases and 0 bases respectively, with 14 bases between them. Per the germline V gene, CDR1 is MDHEN and CDR2 is SYDVKM. This CDR3 spans 15 amino acids. CDR3 loop: CASSAETASSYEQYF. The CDR3 DNA follows: TGTGCCAGCAGTGCTGAGACCGCGAGCTCCTACGAGCAGTACTTC.

The chain employs TRBV5-1 and TRBJ1-5; D is ambiguous. CDR1 and CDR2 (germline): SGHRS, YFSETQ. There are 13 residues in the CDR3. The V end lost 4 bases, the J end lost 6 bases, and 11 bases lay between the germline ends. The CDR3 protein is CASSEVGPQPQHF. CDR3 nucleotides: TGCGCCAGCAGCGAAGTCGGTCCTCAGCCCCAGCATTTT.

The genes are TRBV28 and TRBJ1-3; 8 bases are a match to TRBD1. CDR1 is MDHEN, CDR2 SYDVKM, per germline. V was clipped by 8 bases and J by 1 base; unmatched bases: 7. The CDR3 has 15 amino acids. The DNA of the CDR3 is TGTGCCAGCGCAACAGGGGGAAGGTCTGGAAACACCATATATTTT. This encodes CASATGGRSGNTIYF.

DNA of the CDR3: TGTGCCAGCCGACTCTGGGAATGCCCAACTAATGAAAAACTGTTTTTT. Its protein is CASRLWECPTNEKLFF. The chain links TRBV27 to TRBJ1-4; D not resolved. Germline V gene data show CDR1 as MNHEY and CDR2 as SMNVEV (reference sequence). The CDR3 is 16 residues long. V lost 8 bases to trimming and J lost 0 bases, with 16 bases between them.

On this clone itself: Other DNA variants within this sample encode the same CDR3. The CDR3 DNA follows: TGCGCCAGCAGCCAAACCAGGGGAAGCTCCTACAATGAGCAGTTCTTC. This gives the protein CASSQTRGSSYNEQFF. The rearrangement uses TRBV4-1 and TRBJ2-1, with a tentative D call TRBD1 (6 bases). The germline V and J ends were trimmed by 2 bases and 0 bases, with 11 bases remaining between them. The CDR3 length is 16 residues. Germline assignment: CDR1 MGHRA and CDR2 YSYEKL.

This rearrangement joins TRBV28 to TRBJ2-7; D is perhaps TRBD1 or TRBD2 (6 bases each). Germline assignment: CDR1 MDHEN and CDR2 SYDVKM. The CDR3 is 15 amino acids. The V gene lost 10 bases and the J gene lost 2 bases, with 21 bases spanning the gap. The DNA of the CDR3 is TGTGCCACCACTAAAGGCGGGACACCCCCCTACGAGCAGTACTTC. It translates to CATTKGGTPPYEQYF.